This T cell receptor (beta chain) was captured in a study of PD-1 blockade in classical Hodgkin lymphoma. CDR3 length: 14 amino acids. Trimming removed 6 bases at V and 0 bases at J, with 15 bases between. In germline, CDR1 is SQVTM, CDR2 ANQGSEA. On this clone: The antigen remains undetermined.

Each of the patients experienced relapse following autologous stem cell transplantation, and their brentuximab vedotin exposure differed. Sequenced by immunoSEQ multiplex PCR; TCRdb stores in-frame clones only, minus some. This table holds some 100,000 clones, 80% to 95% found once. Regarding the study as a whole: CD4+ but not CD8+ TCR diversity rose significantly by C4D1.

This chain connects TRBV29-1 to TRBJ2-7; the D gene is possibly TRBD1 (6 bases). The material was peripheral blood mononuclear cells (PBMCs), obtained at baseline. The source of this sequence is a human donor with classical Hodgkin lymphoma. The CDR3 DNA follows: TGCAGCGTCCGAGGTGGACAGAGCTCCTACGAGCAGTACTTC. Its protein product is CSVRGGQSSYEQYF.